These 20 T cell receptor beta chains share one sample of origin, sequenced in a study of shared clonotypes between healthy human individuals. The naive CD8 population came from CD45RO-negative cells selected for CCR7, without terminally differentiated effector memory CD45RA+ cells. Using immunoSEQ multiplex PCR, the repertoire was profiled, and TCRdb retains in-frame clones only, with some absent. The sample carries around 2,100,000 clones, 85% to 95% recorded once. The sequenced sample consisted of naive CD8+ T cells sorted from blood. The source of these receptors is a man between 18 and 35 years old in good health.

This CDR3 reads CASSLQNQETQYF. The CDR3 coding sequence is TGTGCCAGCAGTCTACAAAACCAAGAGACCCAGTACTTC. This chain links TRBV27 with TRBJ2-5; no clear D. The CDR3 is made up of 13 amino acids. Per germline, CDR1 MNHEY and CDR2 SMNVEV (reference sequence). V lost 5 bases, J lost 0 bases, and 7 bases lay in between.

The chain's CDR3 is CASSSFTSGMADTQYF. The CDR3 DNA reads TGTGCCAGCAGTTCCTTTACTAGCGGGATGGCAGATACGCAGTATTTT. This chain joins TRBV27 and TRBJ2-3; 10 nucleotides agree with TRBD2. The CDR3 is 16 residues long. The V gene's germline CDR1 is MNHEY and CDR2 SMNVEV (reference sequence). J lost 4 bases, V lost 4 bases, and 8 bases had no gene match.

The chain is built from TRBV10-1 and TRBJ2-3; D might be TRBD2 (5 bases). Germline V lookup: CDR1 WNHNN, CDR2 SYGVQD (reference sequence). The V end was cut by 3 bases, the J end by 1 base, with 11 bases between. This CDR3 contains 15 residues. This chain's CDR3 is CASSDDYDGTDTQYF. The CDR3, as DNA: TGCGCCAGCAGTGACGACTACGACGGCACAGATACGCAGTATTTT.

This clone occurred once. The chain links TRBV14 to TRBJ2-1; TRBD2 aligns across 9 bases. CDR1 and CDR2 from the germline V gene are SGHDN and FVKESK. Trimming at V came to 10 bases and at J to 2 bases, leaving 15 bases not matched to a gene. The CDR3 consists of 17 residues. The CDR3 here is CATSLLAGVLAYNEQFF. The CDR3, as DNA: TGTGCCACCTCACTTTTAGCGGGAGTGCTTGCCTACAATGAGCAGTTCTTC. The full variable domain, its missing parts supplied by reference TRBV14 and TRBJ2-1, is EAGVTQFPSHSVIEKGQTVTLRCDPISGHDNLYWYRRVMGKEIKFLLHFVKESKQDESGMPNNRFLAERTGGTYSTLKVQPAELEDSGVYFCATSLLAGVLAYNEQFFGPGTRLTVL.

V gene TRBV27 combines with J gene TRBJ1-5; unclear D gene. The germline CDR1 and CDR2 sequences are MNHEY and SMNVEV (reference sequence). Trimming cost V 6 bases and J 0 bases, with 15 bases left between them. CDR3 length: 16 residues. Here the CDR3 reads CASRPLGYYSNQPQHF. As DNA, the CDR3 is TGTGCCAGCAGACCGCTAGGGTACTATAGCAATCAGCCCCAGCATTTT.

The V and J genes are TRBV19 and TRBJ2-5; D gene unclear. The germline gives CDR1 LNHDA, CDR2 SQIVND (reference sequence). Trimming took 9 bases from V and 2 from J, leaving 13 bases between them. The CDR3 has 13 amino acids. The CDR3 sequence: CASTDRQQETQYF. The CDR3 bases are TGTGCCAGCACGGACCGGCAACAAGAGACCCAGTACTTC.

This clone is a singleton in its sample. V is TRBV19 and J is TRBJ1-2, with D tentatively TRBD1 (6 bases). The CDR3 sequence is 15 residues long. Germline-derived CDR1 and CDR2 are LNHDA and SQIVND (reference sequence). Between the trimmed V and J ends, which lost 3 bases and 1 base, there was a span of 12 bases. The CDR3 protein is CASSIGDIVNYGYTF. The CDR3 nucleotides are TGTGCCAGTAGTATTGGGGACATTGTTAACTATGGCTACACCTTC. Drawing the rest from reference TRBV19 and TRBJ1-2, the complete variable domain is DGGITQSPKYLFRKEGQNVTLSCEQNLNHDAMYWYRQDPGQGLRLIYYSQIVNDFQKGDIAEGYSVSREKKESFPLTVTSAQKNPTAFYLCASSIGDIVNYGYTFGSGTRLTVV.

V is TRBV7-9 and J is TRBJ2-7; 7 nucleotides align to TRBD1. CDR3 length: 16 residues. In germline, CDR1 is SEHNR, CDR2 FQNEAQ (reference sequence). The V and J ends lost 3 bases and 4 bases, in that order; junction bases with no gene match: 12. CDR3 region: CASSFDRMRGPYEQYF. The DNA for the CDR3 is TGTGCCAGCAGCTTCGACCGTATGAGGGGGCCGTACGAGCAGTACTTC.

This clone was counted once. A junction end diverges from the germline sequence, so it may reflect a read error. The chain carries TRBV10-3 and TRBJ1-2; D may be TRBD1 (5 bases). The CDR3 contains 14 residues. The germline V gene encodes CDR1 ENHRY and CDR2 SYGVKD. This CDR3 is CAISEPGGDPVSAF. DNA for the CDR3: TGTGCCATCAGTGAGCCGGGCGGGGACCCCGTTAGCGCCTTC.

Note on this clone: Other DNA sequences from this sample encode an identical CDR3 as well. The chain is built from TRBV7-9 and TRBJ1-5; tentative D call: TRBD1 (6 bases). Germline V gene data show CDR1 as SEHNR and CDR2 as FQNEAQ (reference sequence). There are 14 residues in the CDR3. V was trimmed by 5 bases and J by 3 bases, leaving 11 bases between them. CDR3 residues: CASSPGGPNQPQHF. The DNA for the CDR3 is TGTGCCAGCAGCCCCGGGGGCCCCAATCAGCCCCAGCATTTT.

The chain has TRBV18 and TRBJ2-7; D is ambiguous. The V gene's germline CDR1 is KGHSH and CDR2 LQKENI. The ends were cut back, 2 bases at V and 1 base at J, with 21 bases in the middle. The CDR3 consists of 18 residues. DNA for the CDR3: TGTGCCAGCTCACCATCCTTGGGAACAGATTTAGGGTCCTACGAGCAGTACTTC. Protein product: CASSPSLGTDLGSYEQYF.

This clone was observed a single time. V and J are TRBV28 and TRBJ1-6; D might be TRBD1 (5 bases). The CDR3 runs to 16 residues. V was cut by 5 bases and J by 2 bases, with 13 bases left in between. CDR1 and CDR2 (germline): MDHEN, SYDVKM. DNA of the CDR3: TGTGCCAGCAGTGAAACAGGAGGGACCTATAATTCACCCCTCCACTTT. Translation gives CASSETGGTYNSPLHF.

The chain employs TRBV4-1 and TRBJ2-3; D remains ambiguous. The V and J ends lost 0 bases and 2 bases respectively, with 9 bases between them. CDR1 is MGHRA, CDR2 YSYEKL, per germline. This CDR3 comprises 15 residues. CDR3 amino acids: CASSQDPLPTDTQYF. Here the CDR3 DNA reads TGCGCCAGCAGCCAAGATCCCCTACCCACAGATACGCAGTATTTT.

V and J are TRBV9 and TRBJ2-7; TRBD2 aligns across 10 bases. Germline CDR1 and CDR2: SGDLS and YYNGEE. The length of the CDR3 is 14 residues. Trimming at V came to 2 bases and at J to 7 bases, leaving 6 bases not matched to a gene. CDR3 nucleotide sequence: TGTGCCAGCAGCGTCAGCGGGGGGGCCGCAGAGCAGTACTTC. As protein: CASSVSGGAAEQYF.

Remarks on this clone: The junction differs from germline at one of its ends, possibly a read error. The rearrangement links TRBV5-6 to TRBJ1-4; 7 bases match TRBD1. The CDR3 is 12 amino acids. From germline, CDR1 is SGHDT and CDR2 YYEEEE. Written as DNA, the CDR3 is TGTGCCAGCAGCTTGGATAGCGACAGGGAGATTTTT. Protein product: CASSLDSDREIF.

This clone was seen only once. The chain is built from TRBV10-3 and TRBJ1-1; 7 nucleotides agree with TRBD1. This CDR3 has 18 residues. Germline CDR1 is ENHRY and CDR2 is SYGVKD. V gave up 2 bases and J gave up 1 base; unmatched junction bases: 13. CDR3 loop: CAISERGTKDRQNTEAFF. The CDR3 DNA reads TGTGCCATCAGTGAGAGAGGAACGAAGGACAGGCAGAACACTGAAGCTTTCTTT.

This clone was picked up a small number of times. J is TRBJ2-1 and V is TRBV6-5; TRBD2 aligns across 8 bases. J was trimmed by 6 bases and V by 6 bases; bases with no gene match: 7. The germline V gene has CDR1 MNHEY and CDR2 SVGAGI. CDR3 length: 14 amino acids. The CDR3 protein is CASSIAGLGNEQFF. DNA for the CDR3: TGTGCCAGCAGCATAGCGGGGCTTGGCAATGAGCAGTTCTTC.

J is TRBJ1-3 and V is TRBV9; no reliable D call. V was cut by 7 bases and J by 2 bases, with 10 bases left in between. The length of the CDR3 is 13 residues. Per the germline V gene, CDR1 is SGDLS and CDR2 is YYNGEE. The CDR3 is CASGGFPGNTIYF. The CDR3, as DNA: TGTGCCAGCGGAGGGTTCCCTGGAAACACCATATATTTT. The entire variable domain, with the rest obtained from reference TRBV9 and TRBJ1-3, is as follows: DSGVTQTPKHLITATGQRVTLRCSPRSGDLSVYWYQQSLDQGLQFLIQYYNGEERAKGNILERFSAQQFPDLHSELNLSSLELGDSALYFCASGGFPGNTIYFGEGSWLTVV.

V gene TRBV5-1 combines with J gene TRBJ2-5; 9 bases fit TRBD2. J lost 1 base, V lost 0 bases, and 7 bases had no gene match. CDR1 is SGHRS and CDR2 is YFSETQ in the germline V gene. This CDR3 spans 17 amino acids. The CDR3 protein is CASSLASAGGLQETQYF. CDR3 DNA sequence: TGCGCCAGCAGCTTGGCTTCTGCGGGGGGGCTCCAAGAGACCCAGTACTTC.

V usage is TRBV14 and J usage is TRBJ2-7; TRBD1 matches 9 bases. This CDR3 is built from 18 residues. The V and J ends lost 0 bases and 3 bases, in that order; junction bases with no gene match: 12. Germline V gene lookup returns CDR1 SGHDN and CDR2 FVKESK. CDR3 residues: CASSQEAGTGPLDYEQYF. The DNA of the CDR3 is TGTGCCAGCAGCCAAGAAGCCGGGACAGGGCCTCTAGACTACGAGCAGTACTTC.